This T cell receptor (delta chain) originates from a study of delta chains in infants with herpesvirus infections. About the study: A public fetal Vdelta1/Vgamma8 clonotype was sought in postnatally CMV-infected infants. Findings and limits, study-wide: Among 15 to 20 CMV-infected infants, a few showed the public Vdelta1 clonotype.

Gamma-chain- and delta-chain-specific primers converted PBMC RNA into TCR cDNA. TCRdb re-processed the RT-PCR reads using CATT. The sample includes some 830 delta-chain clones, roughly 37% seen only once; the top ten take roughly an eighth. The CDR3 is 17 residues long. Germline assignment: CDR1 GEAIGNYY and CDR2 EKD. Regarding this clone: Its antigen remains unidentified. The junction does not match germline at one end; this may be a read error.

The chain links TRDV2 to TRDJ3, with 8 bases lining up with TRDD3. The clonotype originates from a human donor who was a Ugandan infant, either HIV-exposed or HIV-unexposed (not recorded which). Here the sequenced sample was peripheral blood, taken at time point 1 of longitudinal follow-up. The CDR3 here is CACTTGGSSWNTRQMFF. DNA for the CDR3: TGTGCCTGCACTACTGGGGGTAGCTCCTGGAACACCCGACAGATGTTTTTC.